Described below is a single T cell receptor (beta chain) sequence and its context. As yet, its antigen is unknown. The data originate from a study of cytomegalovirus exposure and HLA in healthy donors. Study details: A prior analysis found 95 million to 140 million unique TCR beta sequences from around 190 million T cells. A preliminary data release comprised around 85 million unique TCRs obtained from HLA-typed donors. Overall study results and limits: Upon later analysis, HLA-associated TCR beta chains proved more clonally expanded than other, equally common chains.

The PCR had 60 Vbeta and 13 Jbeta primers. Profiled with immunoSEQ multiplex PCR; TCRdb holds only in-frame clones, not every one. The data contain a few hundred thousand clones, 72% of them seen just once; the ten biggest clones take up roughly 2.4%. While unrecorded immune exposures were likely, the donors were nominally healthy when sampled. The TCR comes from a female donor in good health and CMV-seronegative. Sequenced sample: PBMCs.

This CDR3 reads CASSVKTSGGSYEQYF. The CDR3, as DNA: TGTGCCAGCAGTGTAAAGACTAGCGGGGGTTCCTACGAGCAGTACTTC. This chain links TRBV6-1 with TRBJ2-7; 12 bases align to TRBD2. There are 16 residues in the CDR3. Germline lookup yields CDR1 MNHNS and CDR2 SASEGT. After removal of 4 bases from V and 1 base from J, the junction contained 5 bases not matched to a gene.